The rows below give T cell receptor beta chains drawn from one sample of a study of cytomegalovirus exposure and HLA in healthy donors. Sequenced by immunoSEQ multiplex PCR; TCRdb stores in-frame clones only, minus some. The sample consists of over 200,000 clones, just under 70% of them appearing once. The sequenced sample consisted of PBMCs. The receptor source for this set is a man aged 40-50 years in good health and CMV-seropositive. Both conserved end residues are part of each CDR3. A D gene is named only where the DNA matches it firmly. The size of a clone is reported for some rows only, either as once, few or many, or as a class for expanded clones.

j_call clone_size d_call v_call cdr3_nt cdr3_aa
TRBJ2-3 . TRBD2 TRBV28 TGTGCCGGACGCGGGGGAGCTAGCACAGATACGCAGTATTTT CAGRGGASTDTQYF
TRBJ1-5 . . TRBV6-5 TGTGCCAGCAGGCGGACAGAAGAGACCAATCAGCCCCAGCATTTT CASRRTEETNQPQHF
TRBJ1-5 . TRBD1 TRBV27 TGTGCCGGGGAAACAGGGGATGGAAGTCAGCCCCAGCATTTT CAGETGDGSQPQHF
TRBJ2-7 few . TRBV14 TGTGCCAGCAGCCACCCGTTATGGGCCTACGAGCAGTACTTC CASSHPLWAYEQYF
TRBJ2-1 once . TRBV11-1 TGTGCCAGCGGCTTAGCGGCCGCAGGGCCGGGAGATGAGCAGTTCTTC CASGLAAAGPGDEQFF
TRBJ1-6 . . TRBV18 TGTGCCAGCTCACCCTCAGGACTGGGGAATTCACCCCTCCACTTT CASSPSGLGNSPLHF
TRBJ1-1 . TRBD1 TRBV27 TGTGCCAGCAGCTCGACAGGGCTGGTCGCTGAAGCTTTCTTT CASSSTGLVAEAFF
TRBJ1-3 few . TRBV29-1 TGCAGCGTTGAAGTGTCAAACTCTGGAAACACCATATATTTT CSVEVSNSGNTIYF
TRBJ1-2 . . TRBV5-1 TGCGCCAGCAGCTTGGACGGGGGAGGTGGCTACACCTTC CASSLDGGGGYTF
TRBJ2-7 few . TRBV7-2 TGTGCCAGCAGCTTAGACAGATCCTACGAGCAGTACTTC CASSLDRSYEQYF
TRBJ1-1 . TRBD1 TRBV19 TGTGCCAGTAGTATAACACAGGGGGCGAACACTGAAGCTTTCTTT CASSITQGANTEAFF